This is a list of T cell receptor beta chains from one sample in a study of T cell responses to AZD1222 COVID-19 vaccine. Clones were sequenced by immunoSEQ multiplex PCR, and TCRdb holds only the in-frame ones, with some missing. Of 100,000 to 150,000 clones in the sample, about 90% were seen once. The specimen comprised peripheral blood, sampled on day 0 of AZD1222 vaccination. The source of these receptors is an adult in good health. Each CDR3 is given with its conserved first and last residue. A D gene is named only where the DNA matches it firmly. Clone size appears in some rows only: once, few, many, or a class for an expanded clone.

13 | TRBD1 | once | TRBJ2-1 | TRBV5-6 | CASSWDRGDEQFF | TGTGCCAGCAGCTGGGACAGGGGGGATGAGCAGTTCTTC
14 | TRBD1 | NA | TRBJ1-1 | TRBV19 | CASNSGQGGFEAFF | TGTGCCAGTAACTCGGGACAGGGGGGTTTTGAAGCTTTCTTT
11 | NA | NA | TRBJ2-1 | TRBV29-1 | CSVPREPGEFF | TGCAGCGTTCCAAGGGAGCCTGGGGAGTTCTTC
13 | TRBD1 | NA | TRBJ1-2 | TRBV11-1 | CASSPTGNYGYTF | TGTGCCAGCAGCCCGACAGGGAACTATGGCTACACCTTC
15 | TRBD1 | NA | TRBJ1-5 | TRBV4-1 | CASSFRQGDNQPQHF | TGCGCCAGCAGCTTCAGACAGGGGGACAATCAGCCCCAGCATTTT
14 | NA | few | TRBJ1-4 | TRBV5-1 | CASRRGVPNEKLFF | TGCGCCAGCAGGAGGGGGGTACCTAATGAAAAACTGTTTTTT
15 | NA | NA | TRBJ1-1 | TRBV4-1 | CASSQVGQGGTEAFF | TGCGCCAGCAGCCAAGTGGGGCAGGGAGGTACTGAAGCTTTCTTT
15 | NA | NA | TRBJ1-5 | TRBV5-1 | CASSLDGQLNQPQHF | TGCGCCAGCAGCTTGGATGGCCAGCTCAATCAGCCCCAGCATTTT
12 | NA | once | TRBJ2-7 | TRBV6-2/TRBV6-3 | CASSYLGHEQYF | TGTGCCAGCAGTTACTTAGGGCACGAGCAGTACTTC
15 | NA | NA | TRBJ2-1 | TRBV19 | CASSILRGPSNEQFF | TGTGCCAGTAGTATACTGCGGGGGCCTTCCAATGAGCAGTTCTTC
15 | NA | NA | TRBJ2-2 | TRBV6-4 | CASRDAGANTGELFF | TGTGCCAGCAGAGACGCCGGGGCAAACACCGGGGAGCTGTTTTTT
13 | NA | NA | TRBJ2-7 | TRBV2 | CATNGRSSYEQYF | TGTGCCACCAACGGGAGAAGCTCCTACGAGCAGTACTTC
15 | NA | NA | TRBJ2-1 | TRBV5-5 | CASSSGTLVLTEQFF | TGTGCCAGCAGCTCCGGGACACTAGTCCTTACTGAGCAGTTCTTC
12 | NA | once | TRBJ2-7 | TRBV2 | CASSEAGREQYF | TGTGCCAGCAGTGAAGCAGGTCGCGAGCAGTACTTC
15 | TRBD2 | NA | TRBJ2-3 | TRBV5-1 | CASSQSGASTDTQYF | TGCGCCAGCAGCCAAAGCGGGGCTAGCACAGATACGCAGTATTTT
13 | NA | NA | TRBJ2-7 | TRBV7-3 | CASSLSGQREQYF | TGTGCCAGCAGCTTAAGTGGGCAGCGCGAGCAGTACTTC
15 | NA | NA | TRBJ1-2 | TRBV7-2 | CASSLATGLGYGYTF | TGTGCCAGCAGCTTAGCCACAGGGCTAGGGTATGGCTACACCTTC
16 | NA | NA | TRBJ2-7 | TRBV11-3 | CASSLDRWGAPYEQYF | TGTGCCAGCAGCTTAGATCGATGGGGCGCGCCCTACGAGCAGTACTTC
16 | NA | NA | TRBJ2-3 | TRBV10-3 | CAISDPGRKGTDTQYF | TGTGCCATCAGTGACCCCGGGCGTAAGGGCACAGATACGCAGTATTTT
14 | TRBD1 | NA | TRBJ1-6 | TRBV25-1 | CASSEGQESSPLHF | TGTGCCAGCAGTGAGGGACAGGAGTCTTCACCCCTCCACTTT
13 | TRBD1 | NA | TRBJ2-3 | TRBV19 | CASMDRGPDTQYF | TGTGCCAGTATGGACAGGGGTCCAGATACGCAGTATTTT
13 | NA | NA | TRBJ2-1 | TRBV27 | CASSWSLYNEQFF | TGTGCCAGCAGTTGGTCCCTCTACAATGAGCAGTTCTTC
16 | NA | NA | TRBJ2-7 | TRBV9 | CASSASSDSTGYEQYF | TGTGCCAGCAGCGCCTCGTCCGACTCGACTGGCTACGAGCAGTACTTC
14 | TRBD2 | NA | TRBJ2-3 | TRBV9 | CASSSSGKLDTQYF | TGTGCCAGCAGCTCTAGCGGGAAATTGGATACGCAGTATTTT
15 | NA | NA | TRBJ2-7 | TRBV30 | CAWSPSGLGSDEQYF | TGTGCCTGGAGTCCCTCGGGACTTGGTTCCGACGAGCAGTACTTC
15 | NA | NA | TRBJ2-1 | TRBV4-3 | CASSRGGRAANEQFF | TGCGCCAGCTCCCGAGGGGGGAGGGCCGCAAATGAGCAGTTCTTC
13 | NA | few | TRBJ1-5 | TRBV19 | CASSRQFNQPQHF | TGTGCCAGTAGTCGGCAGTTCAATCAGCCCCAGCATTTT
11 | NA | NA | TRBJ2-1 | TRBV29-1 | CSVTRNNEQFF | TGCAGCGTAACTAGAAACAATGAGCAGTTCTTC
14 | NA | NA | TRBJ2-5 | TRBV27 | CASSYRGNQETQYF | TGTGCCAGCAGTTACCGGGGGAACCAAGAGACCCAGTACTTC
13 | NA | NA | TRBJ2-7 | TRBV27 | CASRQHVSYEQYF | TGTGCCAGCAGGCAGCACGTCTCCTACGAGCAGTACTTC
13 | NA | NA | TRBJ1-1 | TRBV10-1 | CASRDSSTGQAFF | TGCGCCAGCAGGGACTCTTCGACAGGACAAGCTTTCTTT
13 | TRBD1 | NA | TRBJ1-1 | TRBV9 | CASSVGAGGRAFF | TGTGCCAGCAGCGTAGGGGCAGGGGGTCGGGCTTTCTTT
14 | TRBD1 | NA | TRBJ2-3 | TRBV6-5 | CASTPTGNTDTQYF | TGTGCCAGCACCCCGACAGGGAACACAGATACGCAGTATTTT
14 | TRBD1 | NA | TRBJ2-1 | TRBV7-9 | CASSLRTGGNEQFF | TGTGCCAGCAGCCTAAGGACAGGGGGCAATGAGCAGTTCTTC
18 | NA | NA | TRBJ1-3 | TRBV6-1 | CASSAGAQQATLSNTIYF | TGTGCCAGCAGTGCTGGGGCCCAGCAGGCCACCCTAAGCAACACCATATATTTT
14 | TRBD1 | NA | TRBJ2-5 | TRBV7-2 | CASSLDRGQETQYF | TGTGCCAGCAGCTTAGACAGGGGTCAAGAGACCCAGTACTTC
15 | NA | NA | TRBJ2-1 | TRBV27 | CATVRRRGLQGEQFF | TGTGCCACCGTAAGGAGGCGGGGGCTACAAGGTGAGCAGTTCTTC
12 | NA | NA | TRBJ1-2 | TRBV28 | CASSYQGFGYTF | TGTGCCAGCAGCTACCAGGGTTTTGGCTACACCTTC
15 | TRBD1 | NA | TRBJ2-7 | TRBV27 | CASSSPGTGNHEQYF | TGTGCCAGCAGTTCACCCGGGACAGGGAACCACGAGCAGTACTTC
11 | NA | few | TRBJ2-7 | TRBV30 | CAWKTGYEQYF | TGTGCCTGGAAAACAGGCTACGAGCAGTACTTC
17 | NA | once | TRBJ2-4 | TRBV21-1 | CASSKVSRGGPKNIQYF | TGTGCCAGCAGCAAAGTTTCTCGGGGGGGCCCTAAAAACATTCAGTACTTC
15 | NA | NA | TRBJ2-1 | TRBV18 | CASSPGGSIYNEQFF | TGTGCCAGCTCACCAGGGGGCTCAATCTACAATGAGCAGTTCTTC
14 | NA | NA | TRBJ1-1 | TRBV6-5 | CATRGAGRTTEAFF | TGTGCCACCCGCGGGGCAGGGAGGACCACTGAAGCTTTCTTT
13 | NA | NA | TRBJ2-7 | TRBV15 | CATAEAPSYEQYF | TGTGCCACCGCCGAGGCGCCCTCCTACGAGCAGTACTTC
13 | NA | NA | TRBJ2-3 | TRBV6-5 | CASQISGTDTQYF | TGTGCCAGCCAAATTTCGGGGACAGATACGCAGTATTTT
16 | NA | NA | TRBJ1-2 | TRBV23-1 | CASSRTPGLRSYGYTF | TGCGCCAGCAGTCGAACCCCGGGACTACGTTCCTATGGCTACACCTTC
14 | NA | NA | TRBJ2-6 | TRBV7-6 | CASSLGPGANVLTF | TGTGCCAGCAGCTTAGGGCCGGGGGCCAACGTCCTGACTTTC
17 | TRBD2 | NA | TRBJ2-7 | TRBV7-9 | CASSLAGGTANPYEQYF | TGTGCCAGCAGCTTAGCCGGGGGGACTGCAAACCCCTACGAGCAGTACTTC
13 | NA | once | TRBJ2-1 | TRBV28 | CASSFTSYNEQFF | TGTGCCAGCAGTTTTACCAGCTACAATGAGCAGTTCTTC
13 | NA | NA | TRBJ1-4 | TRBV12-3/TRBV12-4 | CASSFHTNEKLFF | TGTGCCAGCAGTTTTCACACTAATGAAAAACTGTTTTTT
15 | NA | NA | TRBJ1-5 | TRBV6-5 | CASRPRQASNQPQHF | TGTGCCAGCAGGCCCCGACAGGCCTCCAATCAGCCCCAGCATTTT
15 | NA | NA | TRBJ2-1 | TRBV7-9 | CASSRRQEEANEQFF | TGTGCCAGCAGCCGCCGACAGGAGGAAGCCAATGAGCAGTTCTTC
14 | NA | NA | TRBJ2-7 | TRBV29-1 | CSVEDPGGRYEQYF | TGCAGCGTTGAAGACCCCGGAGGTAGATACGAGCAGTACTTC